This record looks at one T cell receptor beta chain sequence and its context. Its cognate antigen has yet to be identified. Base qualities are missing; no much larger clone stands one base away. This record comes from a study of blood T cells in healthy people across ages (dated by TCRdb to about 2015). Background for the entire study: In model experiments, template switching captured roughly one uniquely barcoded TCR beta cDNA molecule for every two T cells. To avoid experimental bias, donors of different ages were spread randomly across the sequencing lanes. Two additional independent replicas of 1 million unique cDNA reads from the same blood draw were analyzed for two donors (one aged 18 to 30 and one aged 80 or older). The donors were divided into four age groups: young (average around 16 years), middle-aged (roughly 42), aged (about 56) and long-lived (roughly 82). To track age-related changes in TCR beta repertoire diversity, the study relied on deep sequencing normalized with unique cDNA molecular identifiers.

Library method: 5' RACE. The instrument given in TCRdb is Illumina HiSeq 2500. A second roughly 6 to 11 cycle PCR used a sample-barcoded 5' primer and a J-beta primer mix. Each TCR beta cDNA molecule received a unique molecular identifier from a template-switch 5' adaptor carrying 12 random nucleotides. At least 3 million CDR3-containing paired-end reads were obtained from each sample. The Mint cDNA synthesis kit, primed by a TRBC-specific oligonucleotide, was used to synthesize first-strand cDNA from all RNA. Following uracil-DNA glycosylase treatment, a first 18-cycle PCR with universal primers M1SS and BC2_uni_R was performed on all cDNA. Per the source publication's procedure: For normalization, 1 million high-quality reads were randomly selected from each sample, with every read carrying a distinct molecular identifier. Instead of being binned into consensus sequences, reads that shared molecular identifiers were thrown out. MiTCR, run with a Q25 quality threshold and the strictest error-elimination algorithm, handled CDR3 identification, clonotype clustering and error correction. A nonparametric unseen species model with Euler transformation was used to estimate lower-bound total TCR beta diversity. Using fastp trimming at Q25 and MiXCR clonotype assembly, TCRdb reanalyzed the public sequencing data and kept in-frame beta chains. Rows are unified per CDR3 protein, each entry keeping the most common DNA and genes. None of the V and J calls come from the authors' own analysis; TCRdb made them. This sample gives about 1.5 million distinct CDR3 sequences in total; about 43% of them show up just once. The ten largest clonotypes hold less than 8% of the sample.

The donors were 40 or so Caucasian individuals from Russia, aged roughly 6 to 90 years, who were systemically healthy. Each donor gave around 9.8 milliliters of peripheral blood, collected into EDTA-treated Vacutainer tubes. Ficoll-Paque density-gradient centrifugation was used to isolate PBMCs, with at least 6.5 million per sample. Trizol reagent was used to extract total RNA from the PBMCs, yielding at least 5 micrograms per sample. The percentages of naive CD45RAhigh/CD27high T cells were determined by flow cytometry on a PBMC aliquot from every donor. The paper as a whole reports these results and caveats: Because the CMV infection status of the donors was unknown, age-related changes in expanded clonotypes may potentially have been confounded. Observed TCR beta diversity per million T cells fell roughly linearly with age, and a significant reduction was already apparent by age roughly 40. Compared with the aged group, the long-lived group had more naive CD4+ T cells, fewer expanded clones and increased TCR diversity, suggesting age selection. Since profiling was done on bulk unsorted PBMCs, naive and antigen-experienced compartments could not be conclusively compared. Estimates of total diversity based on one million sequenced T cells were considered lower bounds and underestimates. A strong correlation was found between observed TCR beta diversity and the percentage of naive T cells measured by flow cytometry.

Source material: blood. This TCR was recovered from a woman under 30 in good health.

The CDR3 reads CASSYSQGAGSLPQYF. The nucleotide sequence reads TGTGCCAGCAGTTACTCGCAGGGGGCGGGGAGTCTTCCCCAGTACTTC. This chain joins TRBV6-5 to TRBJ2-5; 8 junctional bases match TRBD1. V has 0 bases trimmed and J has 9 bases trimmed; junction bases matching no gene number 12. The germline V gene sets CDR1 to MNHEY and CDR2 to SVGAGI. The CDR3, from cysteine to phenylalanine, totals 16 residues. CDR3 DNA only is kept here, 48 bases in frame from base 1.